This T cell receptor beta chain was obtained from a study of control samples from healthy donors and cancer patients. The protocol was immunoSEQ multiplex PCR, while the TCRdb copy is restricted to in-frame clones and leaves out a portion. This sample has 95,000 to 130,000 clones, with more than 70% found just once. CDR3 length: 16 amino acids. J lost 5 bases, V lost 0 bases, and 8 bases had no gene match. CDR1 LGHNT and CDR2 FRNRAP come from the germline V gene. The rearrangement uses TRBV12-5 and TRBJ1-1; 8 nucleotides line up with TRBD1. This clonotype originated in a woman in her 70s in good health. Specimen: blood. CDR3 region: CASGLVLTGGGTEAFF. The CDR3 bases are TGTGCTAGTGGTTTGGTACTCACAGGGGGAGGAACTGAAGCTTTCTTT.